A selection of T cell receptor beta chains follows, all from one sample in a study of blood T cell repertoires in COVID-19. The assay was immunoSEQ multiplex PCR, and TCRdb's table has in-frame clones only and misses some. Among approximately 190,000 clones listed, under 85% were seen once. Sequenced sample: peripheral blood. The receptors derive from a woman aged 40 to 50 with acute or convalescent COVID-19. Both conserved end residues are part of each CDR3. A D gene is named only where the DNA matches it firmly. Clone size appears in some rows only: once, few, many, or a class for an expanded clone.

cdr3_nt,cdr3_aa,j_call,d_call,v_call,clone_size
TGTGCCAGCAGTGAACTAACTCGGGCGCTAGGGGATGGCTACACCTTC,CASSELTRALGDGYTF,TRBJ1-2,.,TRBV28,.
TGTGCCAGCCAGGTCGAACGTAACTATGGCTACACCTTC,CASQVERNYGYTF,TRBJ1-2,.,TRBV28,.
TGCGCCAGCAGCTTGGGAGATCCCTATGGCTACACCTTC,CASSLGDPYGYTF,TRBJ1-2,.,TRBV5-1,.
TGCGCCAGCAGCCGCCTAGCGGGAGTGGACAATGAGCAGTTCTTC,CASSRLAGVDNEQFF,TRBJ2-1,TRBD2,TRBV4-1,.
TGCGCCAGCAGCTTCAGTGCCGGCACAGATACGCAGTATTTT,CASSFSAGTDTQYF,TRBJ2-3,.,TRBV5-1,.
TGTGCCAGCAGTTTAATTGGCTGGGGCAGAGACTACAATGAGCAGTTCTTC,CASSLIGWGRDYNEQFF,TRBJ2-1,.,TRBV27,.
TGTGCCAGCAGTGAAGAGGAGGGACGTTCTGGAAACACCATATATTTT,CASSEEEGRSGNTIYF,TRBJ1-3,.,TRBV6-1,.
TGTGCCAGCAGTCCTAGTAGCGGGAGGGGGGGCAATGAGCAGTTCTTC,CASSPSSGRGGNEQFF,TRBJ2-1,TRBD2,TRBV28,.
TGTGCCAGCAGTCGGCGGGAGGGCCCACTCTCCTACGAGCAGTACTTC,CASSRREGPLSYEQYF,TRBJ2-7,TRBD2,TRBV27,.
TGTGCCAGCAGTGAGGGAGGGACAGGGGTTCAGCCCCAGCATTTT,CASSEGGTGVQPQHF,TRBJ1-5,TRBD1,TRBV6-1,.
TGTGCCAGCAGGAACCCGGGGCGGGGGGAGCAGTACTTC,CASRNPGRGEQYF,TRBJ2-7,TRBD2,TRBV28,once
TGTGCCAGCAGCCAAACATTCCCCATGAACACTGAAGCTTTCTTT,CASSQTFPMNTEAFF,TRBJ1-1,.,TRBV3-1/TRBV3-2,.
TGTGCCAGCAGGAATTCGGCCGGGACAGGGGGTGAAGCTTTCTTT,CASRNSAGTGGEAFF,TRBJ1-1,TRBD1,TRBV6-5,.
TGTGCCAGCAGCCTCACGGACTTCTCGTACCAAGAGACCCAGTACTTC,CASSLTDFSYQETQYF,TRBJ2-5,.,TRBV4-2,few
TGTGCCAGCAGCCTTCTAGCGGACTCCTACAATGAGCAGTTCTTC,CASSLLADSYNEQFF,TRBJ2-1,TRBD2,TRBV7-2,.
TGTGCCAGTAGTATCAGGCCGAACACCGGGGAGCTGTTTTTT,CASSIRPNTGELFF,TRBJ2-2,.,TRBV19,.
TGCGCCAGCAGCCAAGTGTTAAGGGGGCGCCTGGCTGGCTACACCTTC,CASSQVLRGRLAGYTF,TRBJ1-2,TRBD1,TRBV4-1,few
TGTGCCACCGCCTCCGAGGAGGCGAGAACCACAGATACGCAGTATTTT,CATASEEARTTDTQYF,TRBJ2-3,.,TRBV15,.
TGTGCCAGCAGCTGGGGGCCCAAAAGGAGCAATCAGCCCCAGCATTTT,CASSWGPKRSNQPQHF,TRBJ1-5,.,TRBV7-8,.
TGCGCCAGCAGCTTGGGCTCAGCGTACAATGAGCAGTTCTTC,CASSLGSAYNEQFF,TRBJ2-1,.,TRBV5-1,.
TGTGCCAGCAGGCCCTCGACAGGGGTTAGCAATCAGCCCCAGCATTTT,CASRPSTGVSNQPQHF,TRBJ1-5,TRBD1,TRBV2,.
TGTGCCAGTACCGAGGGTGCCAATGAAAAACTGTTTTTT,CASTEGANEKLFF,TRBJ1-4,.,TRBV30,few
TGTGCCAGCAGTTACTTTGGGCATATCACCGGGGAGCTGTTTTTT,CASSYFGHITGELFF,TRBJ2-2,.,TRBV6-5,.
TGCGCCAGCAGTCACCCCGACGTATCGTGGGACAGGGTTTTTTATCAGCCCCAGCATTTT,CASSHPDVSWDRVFYQPQHF,TRBJ1-5,TRBD1,TRBV23-1,.
TGTGCCAGCAGTTTGGCAGCTAGCGGGTCCACAGATACGCAGTATTTT,CASSLAASGSTDTQYF,TRBJ2-3,TRBD2,TRBV28,.
TGTGCCAGTAGTATAGCAGGGGTCGGTGGCTACACCTTC,CASSIAGVGGYTF,TRBJ1-2,.,TRBV19,.
TGTGCCAGCAGCTTCCGGGACCGGGGGATGACTGAAGCTTTCTTT,CASSFRDRGMTEAFF,TRBJ1-1,.,TRBV27,.
TGTGCCAGCAGCCACGGACAGAGCACAGATACGCAGTATTTT,CASSHGQSTDTQYF,TRBJ2-3,.,TRBV7-3,.
TGTGCCAGCAGTTTTTCGACCGGCGGTGAAGCTTTCTTT,CASSFSTGGEAFF,TRBJ1-1,.,TRBV27,.
TGTGCCAGCAAAACAGTGAACCTCTACGAGCAGTACTTC,CASKTVNLYEQYF,TRBJ2-7,.,TRBV13,.
TGTGCCAGCAGTTCCGACGGGGGAAGCTCCTACAATGAGCAGTTCTTC,CASSSDGGSSYNEQFF,TRBJ2-1,.,TRBV6-5,.
TGTGCCAGCAGCGCGGGACTAGCGCGCAATGAGCAGTTCTTC,CASSAGLARNEQFF,TRBJ2-1,TRBD2,TRBV11-3,.
TGTGCCAGCAGTGACAGGGTTTTCAATGGCTACACCTTC,CASSDRVFNGYTF,TRBJ1-2,TRBD1,TRBV27,.
TGTGCCACCAGCACCAGGACAGGGAGTTCACCCCTCCACTTT,CATSTRTGSSPLHF,TRBJ1-6,TRBD1,TRBV15,.
TGTGCCAGCAGCCAACGAGAGGCCCCGGGACTGAGAAATTTGGGTAGGGACAATGAGCAGTTCTTC,CASSQREAPGLRNLGRDNEQFF,TRBJ2-1,.,TRBV4-2,few
TGTGCCAGTGGGCCCACCGGGGGAGTCCCAGATACGCAGTATTTT,CASGPTGGVPDTQYF,TRBJ2-3,.,TRBV27,.
TGTGCCAGCAGTTTATTTCCATCCTACGAGCAGTACTTC,CASSLFPSYEQYF,TRBJ2-7,.,TRBV12-3/TRBV12-4,.
TGTGCCAGCAGTGAACCAGGGCTGGGGACTAGCACAGATACGCAGTATTTT,CASSEPGLGTSTDTQYF,TRBJ2-3,.,TRBV6-1,.
TGTGCCAGCTCACCACTCGGGGGGGATAGTAATGAGCAGTTCTTC,CASSPLGGDSNEQFF,TRBJ2-1,TRBD2,TRBV18,.
TGTGCCACGGCCTCCCCAGGGGCCCCGGGCAATGAGCAGTTCTTC,CATASPGAPGNEQFF,TRBJ2-1,.,TRBV24-1,few
TGTGCCAGCAGCATGCCGGTAGACAGTGAGCAGTTCTTC,CASSMPVDSEQFF,TRBJ2-1,.,TRBV6-6,.
TGTGCCATCAGTGACTTGAGGGGGAAAGGAAACACCATATATTTT,CAISDLRGKGNTIYF,TRBJ1-3,.,TRBV10-3,few
TGCGCCAGCAGTGAGGGGACTCACTACACCTTC,CASSEGTHYTF,TRBJ1-2,.,TRBV10-2,once
TGTGCCAGCTCACCACGTGGTAGCGGGGGGGCTGAGCAGTTCTTC,CASSPRGSGGAEQFF,TRBJ2-1,TRBD2,TRBV18,.
TGCAGCGTCGGAGATCCGGCTGGGGGCGCAAATCAGCCCCAGCATTTT,CSVGDPAGGANQPQHF,TRBJ1-5,.,TRBV29-1,.
TGTGCCACCAGAGGGGACACCGGGGAGCTGTTTTTT,CATRGDTGELFF,TRBJ2-2,.,TRBV24-1,.
TGTGCCAGCAGTTACTTGTCGGCCGGAGGTGGTGAAGCTTTCTTT,CASSYLSAGGGEAFF,TRBJ1-1,.,TRBV6-5,once
TGCGCCAGCAGCCAAGATCTGCCGAGTGGAGCGGGGACCTACAATGAGCAGTTCTTC,CASSQDLPSGAGTYNEQFF,TRBJ2-1,TRBD2,TRBV4-1,.
TGCGCCAGCAGCCAAGCGGTTCCCGGAGATACGCAGTATTTT,CASSQAVPGDTQYF,TRBJ2-3,.,TRBV4-1,.
TGTGCCAGCAGGCGGGGACTAAGCACCGGGGAGCTGTTTTTT,CASRRGLSTGELFF,TRBJ2-2,TRBD2,TRBV11-2,.